This T cell receptor beta chain was observed in a study of T cell changes during pregnancy in multiple sclerosis. This CDR3 is 15 amino acids long. V was trimmed by 1 base and J by 3 bases, leaving 12 bases between them. Germline CDR1 and CDR2: SGHAT and FQNNGV. Generated by immunoSEQ multiplex PCR, the TCRdb table keeps only in-frame clones and is missing some. The profile shows under 45,000 clones, roughly 91% of them singletons. The rearrangement links TRBV11-2 to TRBJ1-1; maybe TRBD1 (5 bases). The source is a female donor in good health, enrolled as a control in a pregnancy study. Here the sequenced sample was CD4+ T cells from peripheral blood mononuclear cells, taken in the second trimester of pregnancy. CDR3 sequence: CASSLGLRRDTEAFF. In nucleotides, the CDR3 is TGTGCCAGCAGCTTAGGGTTACGCAGGGACACTGAAGCTTTCTTT.